This TCR beta chain was obtained from a study of T cells after yellow fever vaccination. Study results and limitations: It was the secondary response that reached its peak faster, day 5 versus 15, but it was weaker. Primary-vaccination clones mostly resurfaced post-booster (96% CD4, 75% to 90% CD8). FACS-sorted repertoires could contain abundant clonotypes contaminating from the bulk population. Overall, a small share of clonotypes was seen in both CD4 and CD8 compartments.

TCRdb redid the calling of the 5' RACE reads with MiXCR, one entry per CDR3 protein. The sample has some 340,000 distinct CDR3 sequences; about 4% are singletons. V was trimmed by 5 bases and J by 3 bases, leaving 7 bases between them. CDR3 length: 12 amino acids. In germline, CDR1 is MNHEY, CDR2 SVGAGI. Points on this clonotype: Its antigen is not identified.

The TCR comes from a man aged 18 to 30 who received the YFV17D yellow fever vaccine. Sequences were derived from PBMCs, sampled 5 days after the yellow fever booster vaccination. V and J are TRBV6-5 and TRBJ1-1; D is ambiguous. CDR3 residues: CASSDRYTEAFF. The CDR3 DNA is TGTGCCAGCAGTGATAGGTACACTGAAGCTTTCTTT.